Listed here is a single T cell receptor beta chain. Its antigen is currently unknown. V lost 10 bases to trimming and J lost 2 bases, with 16 bases between them. The CDR3 loop spans 14 amino acids. Germline CDR1 LNHDA, CDR2 SQIVND (reference sequence). Though probably carrying unrecorded immune exposures, donors were nominally healthy at sampling. This specimen comes from a study of cytomegalovirus exposure and HLA in healthy donors. Whole-study findings and limits: Accurate predictions that matched the HLA-A and HLA-B alleles of most subjects were reportedly made from TCR beta sequences. Later analysis placed DRB1 highest and HLA-C lowest in TCR association rates, which differed by HLA locus. Later work associated around 18,000 TCR beta sequences with HLA alleles at 0.05 false discovery rate.

PCR primers comprised 60 Vbeta and 13 Jbeta primers. Sequenced by immunoSEQ multiplex PCR; TCRdb stores in-frame clones only, minus some. The profile shows 250,000 to 350,000 clones, about four fifths of them singletons. This chain links TRBV19 with TRBJ2-3, with D perhaps TRBD2 (5 bases). This TCR was recovered from a girl aged 2 to 9 in good health and CMV-seronegative. The specimen was PBMCs. The DNA for the CDR3 is TGTGCCACCCTGGGAACTAGTAACACAGATACGCAGTATTTT. Its translation: CATLGTSNTDTQYF.